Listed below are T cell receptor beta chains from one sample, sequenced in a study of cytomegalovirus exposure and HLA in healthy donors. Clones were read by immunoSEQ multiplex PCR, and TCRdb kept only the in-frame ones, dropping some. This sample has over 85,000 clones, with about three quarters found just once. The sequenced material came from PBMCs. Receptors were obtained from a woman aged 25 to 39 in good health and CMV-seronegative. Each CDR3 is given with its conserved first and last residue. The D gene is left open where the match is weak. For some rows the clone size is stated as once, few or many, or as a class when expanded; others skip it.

CAWSVLETQYF,TGTGCCTGGAGTGTACTTGAGACCCAGTACTTC,-,TRBJ2-5,-,TRBV30
CASSHGQMNTEAFF,TGTGCCAGCAGCCATGGACAGATGAACACTGAAGCTTTCTTT,-,TRBJ1-1,-,TRBV7-3
CASSEGGGGYTQYF,TGTGCCAGCAGCGAGGGGGGGGGTGGGTATACGCAGTATTTT,once,TRBJ2-3,-,TRBV9
CAWSPPRTGMRTEAFF,TGTGCCTGGAGTCCCCCCCGGACAGGGATGCGCACTGAAGCTTTCTTT,-,TRBJ1-1,TRBD1,TRBV30
CASSLARGVGKNIQYF,TGTGCCAGCAGCTTAGCCAGGGGAGTGGGCAAAAACATTCAGTACTTC,-,TRBJ2-4,-,TRBV7-8
CASSAGTGNDPFF,TGTGCCAGCAGTGCAGGGACAGGGAACGATCCTTTCTTT,-,TRBJ1-1,TRBD1,TRBV27
CASSVGLAEYNEQFF,TGTGCCAGCAGCGTAGGGCTAGCGGAGTACAATGAGCAGTTCTTC,-,TRBJ2-1,TRBD2,TRBV9
CASSEQPTSGEDDEQYF,TGTGCCAGCAGCGAACAACCCACTAGCGGGGAGGACGACGAGCAGTACTTC,-,TRBJ2-7,TRBD2,TRBV5-4
CASSDPRQGPYNEQFF,TGTGCCAGCAGTGACCCTAGACAGGGTCCCTACAATGAGCAGTTCTTC,-,TRBJ2-1,TRBD1,TRBV25-1
CASSQTGGMNTEAFF,TGTGCCAGCAGCCAGACAGGGGGGATGAACACTGAAGCTTTCTTT,-,TRBJ1-1,TRBD1,TRBV4-2
CASRNPGSADTQYF,TGTGCCAGCAGGAACCCAGGGTCCGCAGATACGCAGTATTTT,-,TRBJ2-3,-,TRBV2
CASSLHSYSPLHF,TGTGCCAGCAGCTTACACAGTTATTCACCCCTCCACTTT,-,TRBJ1-6,-,TRBV5-8
CASSSWQFYEQYF,TGTGCCAGCAGTTCTTGGCAGTTCTACGAGCAGTACTTC,-,TRBJ2-7,-,TRBV6-5